These T cell receptor beta chains were read from a single sample in a study of CD8 T cells in Susac syndrome. TCRdb recomputed calls from the immunoSEQ multiplex PCR reads with MiXCR, one row per CDR3 protein. The table shows roughly 180,000 distinct CDR3 sequences, with approximately 93% occurring only once. Sequencing was carried out using CD4+ T cells from PBMCs. These receptors all stem from a human donor with multiple sclerosis. Both conserved end residues are trimmed from each CDR3. Clone size is stated in some rows and not others, as once, few, many or a class when expanded.

CDR3	size	V	J
SEDRVLGDEQF	-	TRBV20-1	TRBJ2-1
ASSLEGLAGGQGQF	once	TRBV5-6	TRBJ2-1
ASSRYETSNYEQY	-	TRBV6-5	TRBJ2-7
ASSPLEGGYGYT	once	TRBV9	TRBJ1-2
ASSDFTSYEQY	-	TRBV2	TRBJ2-7
ASKGHFSEAF	-	TRBV27	TRBJ1-1
ASGQDWQGGETQY	-	TRBV4-1	TRBJ2-5
GALGEDTEAF	-	TRBV6-4	TRBJ1-1
ASSYSLGLSSGTQY	-	TRBV6-5	TRBJ2-3
ASSLGTYNEAQQF	-	TRBV12-3/TRBV12-4	TRBJ2-1
ASSKGTGSYEQY	-	TRBV19	TRBJ2-7
ASSLARTEQF	-	TRBV3-1	TRBJ2-1
ASSVSGTTVGEQF	-	TRBV9	TRBJ2-1
ASGDREYYGYT	-	TRBV19	TRBJ1-2
ASSVGQGANIQY	-	TRBV7-8	TRBJ2-4
ASQEGGHNQPQH	-	TRBV28	TRBJ1-5
ASSLGGTSGNNEQF	-	TRBV5-4	TRBJ2-1
ASSWDGTSGRRDEQF	-	TRBV6-2/TRBV6-3	TRBJ2-1
ASLERPGELF	-	TRBV28	TRBJ2-2
ASSPSATSTGELF	-	TRBV4-3	TRBJ2-2
ASSETGPPEAF	-	TRBV2	TRBJ1-1
ATSDYLETQY	-	TRBV24-1	TRBJ2-5
ASSQGTGSWGELF	-	TRBV3-1	TRBJ2-2
ASRPSAGVEKLF	once	TRBV5-4	TRBJ1-4
SASTTGDYGYT	once	TRBV20-1	TRBJ1-2
SATPGREQF	once	TRBV20-1	TRBJ2-1
SVQRQGNTEAF	-	TRBV29-1	TRBJ1-1
ASSLTREFHNEQF	-	TRBV7-2	TRBJ2-1
ASSPIGGLKY	once	TRBV18	TRBJ2-4
ASSIHEQY	-	TRBV5-6	TRBJ2-7
ASSIDRGPEQY	-	TRBV19	TRBJ2-7
ASRKSGSRYT	once	TRBV12-3/TRBV12-4	TRBJ1-2
ASSLGTGARDGYT	-	TRBV5-1	TRBJ1-2
ASRVRAPTTDTQY	-	TRBV5-1	TRBJ2-3
ASSPSGWVEGTEAF	-	TRBV7-9	TRBJ1-1
ASSNGGGNSDYGYT	-	TRBV5-1	TRBJ1-2
ASSPGENIQY	-	TRBV5-1	TRBJ2-4
ASSGVGGTEAF	-	TRBV28	TRBJ1-1
ASSQDRLAGGTGELF	-	TRBV3-1	TRBJ2-2
ASSADRSWLENIQY	once	TRBV5-6	TRBJ2-4
ASRRDMNTEAF	-	TRBV28	TRBJ1-1
ASSATQTGSTDTQY	-	TRBV6-1	TRBJ2-3
ASSLDGGVSYEQY	once	TRBV7-3	TRBJ2-7
AISDLAGVAYNEQF	-	TRBV10-3	TRBJ2-1
ASSGLAVTYEQY	-	TRBV2	TRBJ2-7
ASSLTPAVTEAF	-	TRBV7-2	TRBJ1-1
ASQGQETQY	-	TRBV18	TRBJ2-5
TSRPGTGLYGYT	-	TRBV1	TRBJ1-2
ASSLGTSRPDTQY	-	TRBV27	TRBJ2-3
ASRTTSLH	-	TRBV2	TRBJ1-6
ASSYSLSRGGQGRVGSNQPQH	-	TRBV6-2/TRBV6-3	TRBJ1-5
ASSASGTGINIQY	-	TRBV7-8	TRBJ2-4
SARSEIIQPQH	-	TRBV20-1	TRBJ1-5